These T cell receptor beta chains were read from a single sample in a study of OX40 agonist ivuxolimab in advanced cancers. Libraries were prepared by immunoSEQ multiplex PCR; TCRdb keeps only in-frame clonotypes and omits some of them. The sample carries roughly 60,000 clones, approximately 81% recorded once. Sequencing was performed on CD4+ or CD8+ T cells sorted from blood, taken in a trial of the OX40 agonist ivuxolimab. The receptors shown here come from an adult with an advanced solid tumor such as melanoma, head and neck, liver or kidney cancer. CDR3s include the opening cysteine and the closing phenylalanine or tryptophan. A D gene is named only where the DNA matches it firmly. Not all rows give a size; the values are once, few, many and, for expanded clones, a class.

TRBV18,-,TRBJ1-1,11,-,TGTGCCAGCTCACCGGACAGTGAAGCTTTCTTT,CASSPDSEAFF
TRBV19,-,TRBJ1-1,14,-,TGTGCCAGTAGATGGGGCAGTTTCTCGACTGAAGCTTTCTTT,CASRWGSFSTEAFF
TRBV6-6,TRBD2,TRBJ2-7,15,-,TGTGCCAGCAGTACCCACGGGACTAGCGGTTACGAGCAGTACTTC,CASSTHGTSGYEQYF
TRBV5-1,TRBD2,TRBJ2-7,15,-,TGCGCCAGCAGCTTCGGGACTAGCCGCTCCTACGAGCAGTACTTC,CASSFGTSRSYEQYF
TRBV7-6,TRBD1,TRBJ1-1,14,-,TGTGCCAGCAGCCCGGGACAGTGGAACACTGAAGCTTTCTTT,CASSPGQWNTEAFF
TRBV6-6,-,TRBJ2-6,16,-,TGTGCCAGCACCCCTCGGGGGGCGGATGGGGCCAACGTCCTGACTTTC,CASTPRGADGANVLTF
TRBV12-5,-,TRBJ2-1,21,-,TGTGCTAGTGGTTTGGTTTTGGGCCCCGGGAGCGGCCTAGTCACCCGAGATGGACAGTTCTTC,CASGLVLGPGSGLVTRDGQFF
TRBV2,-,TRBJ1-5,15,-,TGTGCCAGCAGTCGGAACGAAAATGTTGGTCAGCCCCAGCATTTT,CASSRNENVGQPQHF
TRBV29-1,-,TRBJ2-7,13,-,TGCAGCGTTGAAGATTCAGCCTGGAACGAGCAGTACTTC,CSVEDSAWNEQYF
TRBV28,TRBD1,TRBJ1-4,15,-,TGTGCCAGCAGCTCCCCCGGGACAGGAAATGAAAAACTGTTTTTT,CASSSPGTGNEKLFF
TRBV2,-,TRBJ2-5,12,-,TGTGCCAGCAACGTCGGAGAAGAGACCCAGTACTTC,CASNVGEETQYF
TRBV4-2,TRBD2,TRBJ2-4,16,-,TGTGCCAGCAGCCGCGAACTAGCGGAGCTCAAAAACATTCAGTACTTC,CASSRELAELKNIQYF
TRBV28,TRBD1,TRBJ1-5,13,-,TGTGCCAGCGGACAGGGGGGCTATCAGCCCCAGCATTTT,CASGQGGYQPQHF
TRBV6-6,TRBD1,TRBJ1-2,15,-,TGTGCCAGCAGTAACGGACAGGCCCGTAACTATGGCTACACCTTC,CASSNGQARNYGYTF
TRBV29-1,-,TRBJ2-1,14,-,TGCAGCGTTGCCGACAAGAGATCCTACAATGAGCAGTTCTTC,CSVADKRSYNEQFF
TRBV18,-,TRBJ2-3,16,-,TGTGCCAGCTCACGCCGAACGAGGGGGGGATCAGATACGCAGTATTTT,CASSRRTRGGSDTQYF
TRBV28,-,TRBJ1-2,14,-,TGTGCCAGCAGTTTATCTCAGACCGGCTATGGCTACACCTTC,CASSLSQTGYGYTF
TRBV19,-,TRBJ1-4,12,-,TGTGCCAGTAACACGATCGGCGAAAAACTGTTTTTT,CASNTIGEKLFF
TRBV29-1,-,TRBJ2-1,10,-,TGCAGCGTGACCTACAATGAGCAGTTCTTC,CSVTYNEQFF
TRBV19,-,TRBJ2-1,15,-,TGTGCCAGTAGTACCCAGGGATTACCCCACAATGAGCAGTTCTTC,CASSTQGLPHNEQFF
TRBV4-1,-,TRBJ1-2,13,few,TGCGCCAGCAGCCAAGAATCAGGGTATGGCTACACCTTC,CASSQESGYGYTF
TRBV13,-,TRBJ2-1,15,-,TGTGCCAGCAGCTTAGGCGGACTCGCGTACAATGAGCAGTTCTTC,CASSLGGLAYNEQFF
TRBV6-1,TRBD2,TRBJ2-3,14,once,TGTGCCAGCAGTGGGCCGGGGGGGCAAGATACGCAGTATTTT,CASSGPGGQDTQYF
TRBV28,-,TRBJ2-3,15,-,TGTGCCAGCAGTCCCTCCACGGCGCTAAGTTATACGCAGTATTTT,CASSPSTALSYTQYF
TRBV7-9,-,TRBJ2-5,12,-,TGTGCCAGCAGCTTATCTTTGGAGACCCAGTACTTC,CASSLSLETQYF
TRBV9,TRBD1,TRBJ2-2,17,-,TGTGCCAGCAGCGGCGCAGGTGGACAGGGCGGCACCGGGGAGCTGTTTTTT,CASSGAGGQGGTGELFF
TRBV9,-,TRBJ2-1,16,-,TGTGCCAGCAGCGTCAGAACCGGGACACTCGACAATGAGCAGTTCTTC,CASSVRTGTLDNEQFF
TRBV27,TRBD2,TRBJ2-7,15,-,TGTGCCAGCAGTTTATCCCCTAGCGGCTCCTACGAGCAGTACTTC,CASSLSPSGSYEQYF
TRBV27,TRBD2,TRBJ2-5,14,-,TGTGCCAGCAGTTTTAGCGGGAGCAAAGAGACCCAGTACTTC,CASSFSGSKETQYF
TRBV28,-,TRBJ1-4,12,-,TGTGCCAGCGGATTGGGGGATGAAAAACTGTTTTTT,CASGLGDEKLFF
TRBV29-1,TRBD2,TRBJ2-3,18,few,TGCAGCGTTGAAGCAGGGTTAGTAGCGGGAGGGTCCGCGGATACGCAGTATTTT,CSVEAGLVAGGSADTQYF
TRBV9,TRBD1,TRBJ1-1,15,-,TGTGCCAGCAGCGTGCAACCTGGGACAGGGAGAGAAGCTTTCTTT,CASSVQPGTGREAFF
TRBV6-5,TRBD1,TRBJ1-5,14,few,TGTGCCAGCAGTCCGGGACAGGGGACTCAGCCCCAGCATTTT,CASSPGQGTQPQHF
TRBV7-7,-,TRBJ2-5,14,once,TGTGCTAGCAGCTTAGGTCACGTGGGGGAGACCCAGTACTTC,CASSLGHVGETQYF
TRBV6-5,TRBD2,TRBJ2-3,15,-,TGTGCCAGCAGCGTAGCGGGGGGCCCGCAGGGTACGCAGTATTTT,CASSVAGGPQGTQYF
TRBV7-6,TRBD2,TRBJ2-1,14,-,TGTGCCAGCAGCTGGCGGGGGGGCTACAATGAGCAGTTCTTC,CASSWRGGYNEQFF
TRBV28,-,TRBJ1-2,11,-,TGTGCCAGCGCTGGGGGGGATGGCTACACCTTC,CASAGGDGYTF